This T cell receptor (beta chain) derives from a study of T cells expressing NK-cell markers. Study-level background: There were seven HCMV-seropositive donors and one seronegative donor among the eight sequenced.

Per the germline V gene, CDR1 is MNHEY and CDR2 is SVGAGI. The CDR3 length is 17 residues. TCRdb reprocessed the 5' RACE reads and reports one entry per CDR3 protein, with no DNA. The sample totals almost 450,000 distinct CDR3 sequences. The V and J genes are TRBV6-5 and TRBJ2-1; TCRdb designates TRBD1, a call that cannot be tested without DNA. The receptor was isolated from a woman aged 18 to 69 in good health. Sequencing was done on a sample of blood T cells: a sorted CD56 or NKG2C T cell subset, CD4+ or CD8+ T cells, or bulk PBMC T cells (not recorded which). The CDR3 is CASSYSHRRGAGDEQFF.